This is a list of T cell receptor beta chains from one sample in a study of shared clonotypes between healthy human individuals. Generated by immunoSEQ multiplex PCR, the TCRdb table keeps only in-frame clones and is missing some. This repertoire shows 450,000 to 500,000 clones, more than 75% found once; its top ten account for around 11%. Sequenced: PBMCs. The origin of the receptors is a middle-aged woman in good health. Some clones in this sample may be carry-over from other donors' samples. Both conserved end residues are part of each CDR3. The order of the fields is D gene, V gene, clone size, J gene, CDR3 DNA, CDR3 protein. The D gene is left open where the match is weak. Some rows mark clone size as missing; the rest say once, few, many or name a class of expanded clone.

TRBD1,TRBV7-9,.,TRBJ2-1,TGTGCCAGCAGCTGGACAGGGTATGAGCAGTTCTTC,CASSWTGYEQFF
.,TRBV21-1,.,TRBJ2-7,TGTGCCAGCAATCTGGGGACTAGCGTGAAAAGCTACGAGCAGTACTTC,CASNLGTSVKSYEQYF
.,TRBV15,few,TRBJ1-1,TGTGCCACCAGCAGCCCCGAGTCGACTGAAGCTTTCTTT,CATSSPESTEAFF
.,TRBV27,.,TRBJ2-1,TGTGCCAGCACCGAGGCTAGCCCGCCCAATGAGCAGTTCTTC,CASTEASPPNEQFF
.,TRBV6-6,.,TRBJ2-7,TGTGCCAGCAGATCCGGGGACGGCTCCTACGAGCAGTACTTC,CASRSGDGSYEQYF
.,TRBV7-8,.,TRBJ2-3,TGTGCCAGCAGCTTAGGGGCAACAGATACGCAGTATTTT,CASSLGATDTQYF
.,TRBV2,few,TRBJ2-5,TGTGCCAGCAAGGTGTATCAAGAGACCCAGTACTTC,CASKVYQETQYF
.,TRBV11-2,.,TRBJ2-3,TGTGCCAGCAGCTTGCGTCGCACTGATTACCTATTTAGAGATACGCAGTATTTT,CASSLRRTDYLFRDTQYF
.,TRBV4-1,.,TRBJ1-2,TGCGCCAGCAGCCAAGGGGCTGACGGGGCCTATGGCTACACCTTC,CASSQGADGAYGYTF
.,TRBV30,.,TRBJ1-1,TGTGCCTGGAGGACTGTGAGGGACACTGAAGCTTTCTTT,CAWRTVRDTEAFF